This passage covers 12 T cell receptor beta chains from one sample sequenced in a study of blood T cell repertoires in COVID-19. Sequenced by immunoSEQ multiplex PCR; TCRdb stores in-frame clones only, minus some. The sample consists of approximately 300,000 clones, around 86% of them appearing once. Source material: PBMCs or T cells enriched from blood (not recorded which). The receptors derive from a woman between 18 and 29 years old who had recovered from COVID-19.

The V and J genes are TRBV7-3 and TRBJ1-1; TRBD1 matches 8 bases. Germline-derived CDR1 and CDR2 are SGHTA and FQGTGA. The V and J ends lost 5 bases and 6 bases, in that order; junction bases with no gene match: 5. The CDR3 covers 13 residues. The CDR3 here is CASSRTGYAEAFF. CDR3 DNA sequence: TGTGCCAGCAGCCGGACAGGGTATGCTGAAGCTTTCTTT. The full variable domain, rest sourced from reference TRBV7-3 and TRBJ1-1, is GAGVSQTPSNKVTEKGKYVELRCDPISGHTALYWYRQSLGQGPEFLIYFQGTGAADDSGLPNDRFFAVRPEGSVSTLKIQRTERGDSAVYLCASSRTGYAEAFFGQGTRLTVV.

The chain is built from TRBV24-1 and TRBJ2-1, with TRBD2 identical over 7 bases. Trimming at V came to 3 bases and at J to 12 bases, leaving 13 bases not matched to a gene. Germline V gene lookup returns CDR1 KGHDR and CDR2 SFDVKD. The CDR3 contains 15 residues. The CDR3 nucleotides read TGTGCCACCAGTGATGAGCGGGGCCGCAATGATGGGCAGTTCTTC. This codes for CATSDERGRNDGQFF.

The chain combines TRBV6-1 with TRBJ2-7, with a tentative D call TRBD2 (5 bases). This CDR3 contains 20 residues. V was clipped by 1 base and J by 2 bases, with 27 bases between them. CDR1 and CDR2 (germline): MNHNS, SASEGT. The CDR3 bases are TGTGCCAGCAGTGAAGATTGGGTGGGGAGTGAAGCCGCGCGGGCCTACGAGCAGTACTTC. Translated: CASSEDWVGSEAARAYEQYF.

The chain links TRBV9 to TRBJ1-1; 8 bases are shared with TRBD1. The germline V gene has CDR1 SGDLS and CDR2 YYNGEE. With V trimmed by 4 bases and J by 3 bases, 8 bases remained unmatched. This CDR3 has 15 amino acids. The chain's CDR3 is CASSPWDRWDTEAFF. Here the CDR3 DNA reads TGTGCCAGCAGCCCCTGGGACAGGTGGGACACTGAAGCTTTCTTT.

The chain has TRBV12-2 and TRBJ1-4. TRBV12-2 corresponds to a pseudogene. The length of the CDR3 is 13 residues. CDR3 bases: TGTGCAAGTCGCTTAGTCCCGAATGAAAAACTGTTTTTT. Its protein is CASRLVPNEKLFF.

This clone was found once. The gene calls are TRBV10-2 and TRBJ2-7; the D is unclear. The CDR3 has 15 amino acids. Germline V gives CDR1 WSHSY, CDR2 SAAADI. V was cut by 5 bases and J by 0 bases, with 14 bases left in between. The CDR3 DNA reads TGCGCCAGCAGTTACGACCCTAGAAGCTCCTACGAGCAGTACTTC. This sequence encodes CASSYDPRSSYEQYF.

The V gene is TRBV16, the J gene TRBJ1-2; D remains ambiguous. The CDR3 extends over 13 amino acids. Trimming took off 5 bases at V and 5 bases at J, with 12 bases between the two ends. The V gene's germline CDR1 is KGHSY and CDR2 FQNENV. The CDR3 spells CASSYSTLYGYTF. Written as DNA, the CDR3 is TGTGCCAGCAGCTATTCCACTCTGTATGGCTACACCTTC. Based on the CDR3 plus reference TRBV16 and TRBJ1-2, the full variable domain is GEEVAQTPKHLVRGEGQKAKLYCAPIKGHSYVFWYQQVLKNEFKFLISFQNENVFDETGMPKERFSAKCLPNSPCSLEIQATKLEDSAVYFCASSYSTLYGYTFGSGTRLTVV.

The chain employs TRBV5-6 and TRBJ1-2; TRBD1 matches at 8 bases. The CDR3 contains 15 residues. J gave up 4 bases and V 1 base, and 6 bases lay outside the gene matches. Germline-derived CDR1 and CDR2 are SGHDT and YYEEEE. The CDR3 is CASSLRTGSGYGYTF. The DNA for the CDR3 is TGTGCCAGCAGCTTGAGGACAGGGTCTGGCTATGGCTACACCTTC.

The chain links TRBV10-3 to TRBJ1-4; TRBD1 is a possible D gene (5 bases). The V end lost 6 bases, the J end lost 3 bases, and 14 bases lay between the germline ends. The CDR3 totals 15 residues. Looked up from germline, CDR1 is ENHRY and CDR2 is SYGVKD. The CDR3 spells CAIRGEAAPNEKLFF. DNA for the CDR3: TGTGCCATCAGGGGGGAGGCAGCACCTAATGAAAAACTGTTTTTT.

The V gene is TRBV4-1, the J gene TRBJ1-1; perhaps TRBD1 as D (5 bases). Trimming shortened V by 5 bases and J by 0 bases, and 13 bases separated the two germline ends. CDR3 length: 15 amino acids. Germline V CDR1 and CDR2: MGHRA, YSYEKL. Here the CDR3 DNA reads TGCGCCAGCAGCTCCCGGGGGTCCGTGAACACTGAAGCTTTCTTT. Its protein product is CASSSRGSVNTEAFF.

The chain is built from TRBV28 and TRBJ1-2; D is perhaps TRBD1 (5 bases). Germline V CDR1 and CDR2: MDHEN, SYDVKM. V was shortened by 6 bases and J by 2 bases, with 10 bases between the two germline ends. This CDR3 is 13 amino acids long. The CDR3 DNA sequence: TGTGCCAGCAGGGAGACAGCCAACTATGGCTACACCTTC. It is translated as CASRETANYGYTF.

This sequence joins TRBV21-1 and TRBJ1-3. TRBV21-1 is a known pseudogene. CDR3 length equals 15 residues. CDR3 sequence (DNA): TGTGCCAGCAGCTCCTGGTGGGAGGGAGGAAACACCATATATTTT. This gives the protein CASSSWWEGGNTIYF.